A single sample is the source of the 5 T cell receptor beta chains below, sequenced in a study of cytomegalovirus exposure and HLA in healthy donors. With 60 Vbeta and 13 Jbeta primers, the PCR was carried out. The method was immunoSEQ multiplex PCR; TCRdb's version includes in-frame clones alone and lacks a portion of them. The sample records approximately 170,000 clones, roughly four fifths being singletons. Sequences were obtained from PBMCs. The receptors derive from a middle-aged man in good health and CMV-seronegative.

The chain links TRBV16 to TRBJ2-5; D is unresolved. Germline V gene lookup returns CDR1 KGHSY and CDR2 FQNENV. This CDR3 is 13 amino acids long. V gave up 8 bases and J gave up 2 bases, with 12 bases separating them. CDR3 in DNA: TGTGCCAGCGGATTAGCCCCACAAGAGACCCAGTACTTC. Its translation: CASGLAPQETQYF.

J is TRBJ1-2 and V is TRBV4-1, with 7 bases that match TRBD1. CDR3 length equals 16 residues. Germline-derived CDR1 and CDR2 are MGHRA and YSYEKL. Unmatched junction bases numbered 12, after V lost 2 bases and J lost 6 bases. CDR3 coding DNA: TGCGCCAGCAGCCAACACGGACAGGCCTACGGGAATGGCTACACCTTC. This gives the protein CASSQHGQAYGNGYTF.

The chain is built from TRBV7-8 and TRBJ1-2, with D possibly TRBD1 on 5 matching bases. Germline V gives CDR1 SGHVS, CDR2 FQNEAQ. This CDR3 spans 12 amino acids. V lost 5 bases to trimming and J lost 7 bases, with 11 bases between them. DNA for the CDR3: TGTGCCAGCAGCCCTGGGACTCTTGGCTACACCTTC. Residues: CASSPGTLGYTF.

The rearrangement uses TRBV5-1 and TRBJ1-4, with 8 bases that match TRBD1. Germline CDR1 and CDR2: SGHRS and YFSETQ. The J segment lost 5 bases and the V segment lost 2 bases, leaving 5 bases of the junction unmatched. The length of the CDR3 is 15 residues. CDR3 sequence reads: CASSLPTGENEKLFF. The CDR3, as DNA: TGCGCCAGCAGCTTACCGACAGGGGAGAATGAAAAACTGTTTTTT.

As for this clone: The junction and the germline gene differ at one end; a read error may be behind it. J is TRBJ2-6 and V is TRBV30; D might be TRBD1 (5 bases). Per the germline V gene, CDR1 is GTSNPN and CDR2 is SVGIG (reference sequence). This CDR3 region has 14 residues. This chain's CDR3 is CAWVDPSGANGLTF. CDR3 sequence (DNA): TGTGCCTGGGTGGACCCCTCTGGGGCCAACGGCCTGACTTTC.